This TCR beta chain derives from a study of control samples from healthy donors and cancer patients (dated by TCRdb to 2020 to 2022). Concerning this clone: Its specific antigen is unknown. No base quality values were provided; no much bigger clone lies one nucleotide off.

The library was built by means of the immunoSEQ multiplex PCR assay. TCRdb obtained this table from immuneACCESS and retained in-frame rearrangements with V and J assigned. These tables miss some clones; where compared with another copy, unresolved V genes account for less than half of the shortfall, and the remainder is unexplained. The sample table holds about 90,000 clones, of which roughly 93% were seen once. Around 1.5% of the sample is in the top ten clones. Input material: blood. The sequence was collected from a woman in her twenties or thirties in good health.

The CDR3 is CASLLFFGDTNQPQHF. The DNA reads as follows: TGTGCCAGTCTACTATTCTTTGGGGACACCAATCAGCCCCAGCATTTT. Here the chain combines TRBV19 and TRBJ1-5, with a tentative D gene TRBD1 over 6 matching bases. The germline ends are 20 bases apart after V is trimmed by 8 bases and J by 3 bases. For CDR1 and CDR2, the germline V gene (reference sequence) lists LNHDA and SQIVND. From cysteine to phenylalanine, the CDR3 is 16 amino acids long. The DNA shown is the 48-base CDR3, in frame from base 1.